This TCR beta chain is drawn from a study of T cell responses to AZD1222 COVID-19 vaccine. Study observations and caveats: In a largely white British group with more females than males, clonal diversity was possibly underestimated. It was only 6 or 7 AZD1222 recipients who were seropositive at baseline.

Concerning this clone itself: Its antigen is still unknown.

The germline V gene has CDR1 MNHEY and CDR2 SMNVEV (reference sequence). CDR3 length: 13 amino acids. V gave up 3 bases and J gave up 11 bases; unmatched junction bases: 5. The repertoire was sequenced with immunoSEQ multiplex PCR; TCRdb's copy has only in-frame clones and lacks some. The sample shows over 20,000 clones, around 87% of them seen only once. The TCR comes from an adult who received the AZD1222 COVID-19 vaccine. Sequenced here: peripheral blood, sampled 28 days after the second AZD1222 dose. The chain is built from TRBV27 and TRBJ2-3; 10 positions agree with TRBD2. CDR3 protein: CASSLYTSGMQYF. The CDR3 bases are TGTGCCAGCAGTTTGTATACTAGCGGGATGCAGTATTTT.